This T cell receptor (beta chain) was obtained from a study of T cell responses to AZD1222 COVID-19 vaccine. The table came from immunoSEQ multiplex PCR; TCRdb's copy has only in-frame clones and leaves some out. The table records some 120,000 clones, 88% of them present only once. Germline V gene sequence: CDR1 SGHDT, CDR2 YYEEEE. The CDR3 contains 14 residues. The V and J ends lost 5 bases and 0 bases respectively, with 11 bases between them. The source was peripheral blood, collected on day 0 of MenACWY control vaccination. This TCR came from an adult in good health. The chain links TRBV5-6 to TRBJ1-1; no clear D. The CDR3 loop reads CASRRTTVNTEAFF. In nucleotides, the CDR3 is TGTGCCAGCAGACGAACTACGGTGAACACTGAAGCTTTCTTT. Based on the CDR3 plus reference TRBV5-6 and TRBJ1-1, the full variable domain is DAGVTQSPTHLIKTRGQQVTLRCSPKSGHDTVSWYQQALGQGPQFIFQYYEEEERQRGNFPDRFSGHQFPNYSSELNVNALLLGDSALYLCASRRTTVNTEAFFGQGTRLTVV.